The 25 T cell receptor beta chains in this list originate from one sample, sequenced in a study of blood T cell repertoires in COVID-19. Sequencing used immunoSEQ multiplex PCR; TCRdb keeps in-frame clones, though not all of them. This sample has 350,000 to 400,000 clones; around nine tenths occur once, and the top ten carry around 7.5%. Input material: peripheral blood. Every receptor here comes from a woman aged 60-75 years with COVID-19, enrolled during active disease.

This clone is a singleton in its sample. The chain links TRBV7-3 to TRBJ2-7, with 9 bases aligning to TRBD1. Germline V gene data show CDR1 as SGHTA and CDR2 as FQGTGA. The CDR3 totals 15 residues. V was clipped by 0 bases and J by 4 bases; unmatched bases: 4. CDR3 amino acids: CASSLTGGQGYEQYF. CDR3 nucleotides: TGTGCCAGCAGCTTAACGGGGGGACAGGGATACGAGCAGTACTTC. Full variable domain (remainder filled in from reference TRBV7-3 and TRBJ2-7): GAGVSQTPSNKVTEKGKYVELRCDPISGHTALYWYRQSLGQGPEFLIYFQGTGAADDSGLPNDRFFAVRPEGSVSTLKIQRTERGDSAVYLCASSLTGGQGYEQYFGPGTRLTVT.

The CDR3 DNA sequence: TGTGCCAGCAGCTTATCGGGGGGGCTCCTCCAAGAGACCCAGTACTTC. Its protein product is CASSLSGGLLQETQYF. This chain links TRBV7-2 with TRBJ2-5, with 8 positions matching TRBD2. Germline CDR1 is SGHTA and CDR2 is FQGNSA. V was clipped by 2 bases and J by 1 base; unmatched bases: 6. The CDR3 has 16 amino acids.

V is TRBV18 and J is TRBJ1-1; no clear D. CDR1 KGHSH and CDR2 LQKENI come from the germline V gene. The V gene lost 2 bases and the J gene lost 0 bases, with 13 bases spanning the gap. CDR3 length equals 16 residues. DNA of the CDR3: TGTGCCAGCTCACCAATCACCCCCACTATGAACACTGAAGCTTTCTTT. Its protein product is CASSPITPTMNTEAFF.

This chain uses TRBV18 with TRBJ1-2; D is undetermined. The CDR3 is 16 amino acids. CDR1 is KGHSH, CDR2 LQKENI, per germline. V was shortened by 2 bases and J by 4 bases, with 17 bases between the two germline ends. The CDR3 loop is CASSPSPGIYTYGYTF. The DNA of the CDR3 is TGTGCCAGCTCACCAAGTCCAGGCATATACACCTATGGCTACACCTTC.

CDR3 in amino acids: CASSRQGIWETQYF. CDR3 in DNA: TGTGCCAGCAGCCGACAGGGGATCTGGGAGACCCAGTACTTC. The chain is built from TRBV7-8 and TRBJ2-5; 8 nucleotides agree with TRBD1. Unmatched junction bases numbered 7, after V lost 5 bases and J lost 5 bases. The germline V gene encodes CDR1 SGHVS and CDR2 FQNEAQ. This CDR3 has 14 residues.

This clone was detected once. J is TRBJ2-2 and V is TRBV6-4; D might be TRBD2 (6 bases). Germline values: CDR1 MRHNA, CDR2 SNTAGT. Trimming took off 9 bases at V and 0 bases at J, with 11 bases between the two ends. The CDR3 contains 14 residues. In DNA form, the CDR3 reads TGTGCCAGGGGGGGACTCTCGAACACCGGGGAGCTGTTTTTT. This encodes CARGGLSNTGELFF.

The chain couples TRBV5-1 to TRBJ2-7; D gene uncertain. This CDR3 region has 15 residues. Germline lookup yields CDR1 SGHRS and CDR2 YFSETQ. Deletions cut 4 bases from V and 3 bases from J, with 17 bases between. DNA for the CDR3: TGCGCCAGCAGCCCCACAAGACACACTGTCTACGAGCAGTACTTC. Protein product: CASSPTRHTVYEQYF.

The CDR3 coding sequence is TGTGCCGGGGGCAGGGCTGGTGATGAAAAACTGTTTTTT. This codes for CAGGRAGDEKLFF. J is TRBJ1-4 and V is TRBV30; D might be TRBD1 (6 bases). The CDR3 is made up of 13 amino acids. Trimming removed 8 bases from V and 6 bases from J, with 16 bases in between. Germline-derived CDR1 and CDR2 are GTSNPN and SVGIG (reference sequence).

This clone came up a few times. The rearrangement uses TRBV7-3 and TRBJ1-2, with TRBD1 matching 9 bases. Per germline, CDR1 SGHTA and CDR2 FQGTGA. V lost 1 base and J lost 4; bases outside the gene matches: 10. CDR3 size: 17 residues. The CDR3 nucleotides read TGTGCCAGCAGCTTAATGGCTTCGGGACAGGGAATCTATGGCTACACCTTC. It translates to CASSLMASGQGIYGYTF.

The CDR3 loop is CASSQDPTGRGDTQYF. For the CDR3, the DNA is TGCGCCAGCAGCCAAGATCCCACAGGGAGGGGAGATACGCAGTATTTT. The V call is TRBV4-1, the J call TRBJ2-3; D may be TRBD2 (7 bases). Germline V CDR1 and CDR2: MGHRA, YSYEKL. Trimming took off 0 bases at V and 5 bases at J, with 15 bases between the two ends. The CDR3 is made up of 16 amino acids.

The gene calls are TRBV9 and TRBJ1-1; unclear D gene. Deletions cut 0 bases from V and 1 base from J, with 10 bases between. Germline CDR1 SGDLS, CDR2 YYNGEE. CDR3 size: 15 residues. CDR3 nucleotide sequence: TGTGCCAGCAGCGTAGCAGGCTCAGCGAACACTGAAGCTTTCTTT. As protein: CASSVAGSANTEAFF. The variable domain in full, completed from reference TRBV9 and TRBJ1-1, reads DSGVTQTPKHLITATGQRVTLRCSPRSGDLSVYWYQQSLDQGLQFLIQYYNGEERAKGNILERFSAQQFPDLHSELNLSSLELGDSALYFCASSVAGSANTEAFFGQGTRLTVV.

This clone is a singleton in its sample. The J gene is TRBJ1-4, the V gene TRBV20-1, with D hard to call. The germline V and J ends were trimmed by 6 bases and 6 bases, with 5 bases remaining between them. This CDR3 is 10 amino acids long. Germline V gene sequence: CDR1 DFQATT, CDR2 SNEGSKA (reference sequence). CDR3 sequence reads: CSAEDEKLFF. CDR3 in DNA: TGCAGTGCCGAGGATGAAAAACTGTTTTTT.

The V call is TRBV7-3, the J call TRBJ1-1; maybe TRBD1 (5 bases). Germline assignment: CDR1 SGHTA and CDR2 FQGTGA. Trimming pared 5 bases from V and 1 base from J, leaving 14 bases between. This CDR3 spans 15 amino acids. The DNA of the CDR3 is TGTGCCAGCAGCCCTGGAGGGACGGGGAACACTGAAGCTTTCTTT. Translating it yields CASSPGGTGNTEAFF.

CDR3 nucleotides: TGTGCCAGCAGCCCCGACGGGTTGGGCACCGGGGAGCTGTTTTTT. Translating it yields CASSPDGLGTGELFF. The chain employs TRBV7-3 and TRBJ2-2; D remains ambiguous. The CDR3 contains 15 residues. The V gene lost 5 bases and the J gene lost 4 bases, with 14 bases spanning the gap. Germline V gene data show CDR1 as SGHTA and CDR2 as FQGTGA. Using reference TRBV7-3 and TRBJ2-2 for the parts outside the CDR3, the full variable domain is GAGVSQTPSNKVTEKGKYVELRCDPISGHTALYWYRQSLGQGPEFLIYFQGTGAADDSGLPNDRFFAVRPEGSVSTLKIQRTERGDSAVYLCASSPDGLGTGELFFGEGSRLTVL.

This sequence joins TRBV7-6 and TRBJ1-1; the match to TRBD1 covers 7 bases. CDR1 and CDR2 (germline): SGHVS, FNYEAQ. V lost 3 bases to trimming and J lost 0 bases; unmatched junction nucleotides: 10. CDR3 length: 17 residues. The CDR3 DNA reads TGTGCCAGCAGCTTCGCACGGGGGACAGAGATGAACACTGAAGCTTTCTTT. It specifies CASSFARGTEMNTEAFF.

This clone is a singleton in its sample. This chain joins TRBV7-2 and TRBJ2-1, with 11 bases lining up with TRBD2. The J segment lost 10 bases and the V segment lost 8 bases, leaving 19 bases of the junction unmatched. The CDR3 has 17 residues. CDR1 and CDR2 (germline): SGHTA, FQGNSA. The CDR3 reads CASHSTSATSGVVEQFF. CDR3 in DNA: TGTGCCAGCCACTCAACCAGTGCGACTAGCGGGGTCGTGGAGCAGTTCTTC. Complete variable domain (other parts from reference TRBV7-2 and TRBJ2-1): GAGVSQSPSNKVTEKGKDVELRCDPISGHTALYWYRQSLGQGLEFLIYFQGNSAPDKSGLPSDRFSAERTGGSVSTLTIQRTQQEDSAVYLCASHSTSATSGVVEQFFGPGTRLTVL.

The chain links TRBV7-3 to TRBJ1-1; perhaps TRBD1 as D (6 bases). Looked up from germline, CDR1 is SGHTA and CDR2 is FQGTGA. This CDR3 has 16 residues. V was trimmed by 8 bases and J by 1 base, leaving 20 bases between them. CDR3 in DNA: TGTGCCAGCGGAGACCCTCCGGGAGGGGGGAACACTGAAGCTTTCTTT. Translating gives CASGDPPGGGNTEAFF.

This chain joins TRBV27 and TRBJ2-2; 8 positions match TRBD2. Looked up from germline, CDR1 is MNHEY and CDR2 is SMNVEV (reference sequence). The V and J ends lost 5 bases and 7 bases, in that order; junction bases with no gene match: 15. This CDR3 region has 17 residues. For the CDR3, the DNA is TGTGCCAGCAGTCTCAAAATCGGGACTAGTCTGGACGGGGAGCTGTTTTTT. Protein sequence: CASSLKIGTSLDGELFF.

DNA for the CDR3: TGTGCCAGCAGCACAGGGGGTAGACGGGAAAAACTGTTTTTT. It is translated as CASSTGGRREKLFF. The chain uses TRBV11-2 and TRBJ1-4; 8 bases match TRBD1. Germline trimming cut 5 bases from V and 8 bases from J; bases unmatched to any gene: 7. The CDR3 totals 14 residues. The V gene's germline CDR1 is SGHAT and CDR2 FQNNGV.

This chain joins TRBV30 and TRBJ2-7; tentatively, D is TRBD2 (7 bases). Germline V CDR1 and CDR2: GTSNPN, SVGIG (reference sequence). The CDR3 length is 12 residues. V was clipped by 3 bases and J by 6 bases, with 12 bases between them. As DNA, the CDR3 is TGTGCCTGGAGACGGGGGGCTGGCGAGCAGTACTTC. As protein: CAWRRGAGEQYF.

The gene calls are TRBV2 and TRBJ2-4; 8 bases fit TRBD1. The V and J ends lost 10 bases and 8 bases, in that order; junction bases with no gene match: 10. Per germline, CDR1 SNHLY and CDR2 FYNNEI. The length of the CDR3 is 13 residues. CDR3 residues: CANRDRMGDIQYF. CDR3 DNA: TGTGCCAACCGGGACAGGATGGGAGACATTCAGTACTTC.

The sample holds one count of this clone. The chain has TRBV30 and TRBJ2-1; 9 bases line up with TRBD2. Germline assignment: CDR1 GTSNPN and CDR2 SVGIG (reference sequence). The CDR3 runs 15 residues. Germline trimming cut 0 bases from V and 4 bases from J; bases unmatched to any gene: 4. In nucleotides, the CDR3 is TGTGCCTGGAGTGTCGGTCTAGCGGGGTACAATGAGCAGTTCTTC. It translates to CAWSVGLAGYNEQFF.

The CDR3 nucleotides read TGTGCCAGCAGTTTATCAGGGGATACTGAAGCTTTCTTT. Amino acid sequence: CASSLSGDTEAFF. The rearrangement uses TRBV12-3 or TRBV12-4 and TRBJ1-1, with a tentative D call TRBD1 (6 bases). Trimming removed 2 bases at V and 5 bases at J, with 9 bases between. This CDR3 has 13 amino acids.

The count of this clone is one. The CDR3 protein is CASSPGADSSYEQYF. DNA of the CDR3: TGTGCCAGCAGTCCCGGGGCGGACAGCTCCTACGAGCAGTACTTC. This chain connects TRBV3-1 (or the pseudogene TRBV3-2) to TRBJ2-7, with D possibly being TRBD1 (6 bases). The V end lost 6 bases, the J end lost 0 bases, and 15 bases lay between the germline ends. Per the germline V gene, CDR1 is LGHDT and CDR2 is YNNKEL (reference sequence). The CDR3 has 15 residues.

CDR3 DNA sequence: TGTGCCAGCAGCCAAGGTGGCCTCTCCTACGAGCAGTACTTC. This gives the protein CASSQGGLSYEQYF. The V gene is TRBV3-1 (or the pseudogene TRBV3-2), the J gene TRBJ2-7, with D unclear. This CDR3 region has 14 residues. Between the trimmed V and J ends, which lost 1 base and 0 bases, there was a span of 7 bases. CDR1 and CDR2 (germline): LGHDT, YNNKEL (reference sequence).